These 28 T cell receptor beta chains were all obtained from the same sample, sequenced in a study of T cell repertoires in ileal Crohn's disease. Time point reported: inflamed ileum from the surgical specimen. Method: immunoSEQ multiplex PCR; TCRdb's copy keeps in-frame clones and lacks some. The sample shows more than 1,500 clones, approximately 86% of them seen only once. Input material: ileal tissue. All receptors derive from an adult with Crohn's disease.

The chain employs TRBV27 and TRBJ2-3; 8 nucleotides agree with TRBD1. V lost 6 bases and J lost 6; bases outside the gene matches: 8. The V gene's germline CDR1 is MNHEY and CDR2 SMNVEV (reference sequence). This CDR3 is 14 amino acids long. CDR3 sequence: CASSPRQGKDTQYF. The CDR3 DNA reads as TGTGCCAGCAGCCCGAGACAGGGGAAGGATACGCAGTATTTT.

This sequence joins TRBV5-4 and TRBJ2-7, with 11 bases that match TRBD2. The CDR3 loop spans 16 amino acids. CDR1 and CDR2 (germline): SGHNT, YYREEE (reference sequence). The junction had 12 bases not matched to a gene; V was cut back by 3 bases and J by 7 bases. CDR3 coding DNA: TGTGCCAGCAGCTCTCAGACTAGCGGGGCATCAAGGGAGCAGTACTTC. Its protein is CASSSQTSGASREQYF.

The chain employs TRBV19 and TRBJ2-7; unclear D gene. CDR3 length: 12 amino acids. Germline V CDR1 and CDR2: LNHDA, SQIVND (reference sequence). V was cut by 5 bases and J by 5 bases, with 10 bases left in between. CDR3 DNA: TGTGCCAGTAGTGTATCAACGAACGAGCAGTACTTC. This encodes CASSVSTNEQYF. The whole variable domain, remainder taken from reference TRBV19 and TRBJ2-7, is DGGITQSPKYLFRKEGQNVTLSCEQNLNHDAMYWYRQDPGQGLRLIYYSQIVNDFQKGDIAEGYSVSREKKESFPLTVTSAQKNPTAFYLCASSVSTNEQYFGPGTRLTVT.

CDR3 loop: CASSHTRGGYTF. CDR3 coding DNA: TGTGCCAGCAGCCATACCCGGGGTGGCTACACCTTC. The rearrangement uses TRBV11-2 and TRBJ1-2, with D uncertain. The CDR3 loop spans 12 amino acids. The V gene's germline CDR1 is SGHAT and CDR2 FQNNGV. Trimming cost V 5 bases and J 7 bases, with 11 bases left between them.

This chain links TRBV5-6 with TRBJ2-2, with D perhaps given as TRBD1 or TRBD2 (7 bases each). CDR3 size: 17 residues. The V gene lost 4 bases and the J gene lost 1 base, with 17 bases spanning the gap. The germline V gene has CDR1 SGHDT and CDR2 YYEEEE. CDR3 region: CASSRGRGHLNTGELFF. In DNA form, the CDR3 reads TGTGCCAGCAGCCGGGGGAGGGGGCACCTGAACACCGGGGAGCTGTTTTTT.

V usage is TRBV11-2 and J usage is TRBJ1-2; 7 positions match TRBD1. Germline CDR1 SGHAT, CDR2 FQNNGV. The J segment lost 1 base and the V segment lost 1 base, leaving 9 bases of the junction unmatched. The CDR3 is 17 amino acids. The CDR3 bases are TGTGCCAGCAGCTTAGGAGTAAGGCAGGGGGTTAACTATGGCTACACCTTC. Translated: CASSLGVRQGVNYGYTF.

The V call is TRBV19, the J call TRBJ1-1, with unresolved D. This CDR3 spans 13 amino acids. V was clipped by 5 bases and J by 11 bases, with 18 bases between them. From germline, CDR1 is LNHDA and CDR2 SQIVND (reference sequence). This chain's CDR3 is CASSSTGWVDAFF. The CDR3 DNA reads TGTGCCAGTAGTTCGACGGGTTGGGTAGACGCTTTCTTT.

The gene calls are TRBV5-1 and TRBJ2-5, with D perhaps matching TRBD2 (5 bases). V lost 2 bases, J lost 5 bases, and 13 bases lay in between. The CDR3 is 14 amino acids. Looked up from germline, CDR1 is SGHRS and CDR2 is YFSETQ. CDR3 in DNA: TGCGCCAGCAGCTTTTTAGTTTCGGGGGAGACCCAGTACTTC. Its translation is CASSFLVSGETQYF.

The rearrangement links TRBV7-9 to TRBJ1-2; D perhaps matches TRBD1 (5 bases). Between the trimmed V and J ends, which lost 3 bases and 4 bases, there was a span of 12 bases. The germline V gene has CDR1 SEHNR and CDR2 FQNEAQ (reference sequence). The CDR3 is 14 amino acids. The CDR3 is CASSLGRGAYGYTF. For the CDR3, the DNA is TGTGCCAGCAGCTTGGGCCGGGGCGCCTATGGCTACACCTTC.

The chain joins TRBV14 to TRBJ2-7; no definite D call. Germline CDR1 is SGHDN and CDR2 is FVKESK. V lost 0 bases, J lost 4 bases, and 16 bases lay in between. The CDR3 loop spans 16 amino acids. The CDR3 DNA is TGTGCCAGCAGCCAAGATGATCAACCCGCCGGGTACGAGCAGTACTTC. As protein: CASSQDDQPAGYEQYF.

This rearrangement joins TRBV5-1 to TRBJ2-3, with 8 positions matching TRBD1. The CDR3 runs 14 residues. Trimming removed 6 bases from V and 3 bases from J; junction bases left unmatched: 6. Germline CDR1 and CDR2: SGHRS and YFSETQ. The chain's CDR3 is CASKRTGKTDTQYF. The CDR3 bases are TGCGCCAGCAAACGGACAGGGAAGACAGATACGCAGTATTTT.

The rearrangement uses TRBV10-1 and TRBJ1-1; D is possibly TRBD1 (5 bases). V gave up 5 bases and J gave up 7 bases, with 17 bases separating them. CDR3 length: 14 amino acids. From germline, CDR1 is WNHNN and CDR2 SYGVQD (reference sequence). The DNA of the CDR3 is TGCGCCAGCAGTTTGGACATGAGTAATCGTGAAGCTTTCTTT. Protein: CASSLDMSNREAFF.

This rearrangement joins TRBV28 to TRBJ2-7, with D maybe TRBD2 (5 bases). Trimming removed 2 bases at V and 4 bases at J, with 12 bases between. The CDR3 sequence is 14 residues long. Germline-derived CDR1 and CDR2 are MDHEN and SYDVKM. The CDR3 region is CASSLLGLRYEQYF. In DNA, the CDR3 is TGTGCCAGCAGTTTACTCGGACTCAGGTACGAGCAGTACTTC.

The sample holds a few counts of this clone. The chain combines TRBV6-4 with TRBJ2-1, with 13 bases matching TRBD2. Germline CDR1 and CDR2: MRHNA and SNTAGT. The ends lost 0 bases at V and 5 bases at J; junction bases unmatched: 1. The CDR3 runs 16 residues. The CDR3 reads CASSDSTSGGHNEQFF. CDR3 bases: TGTGCCAGCAGTGACTCGACTAGCGGGGGGCACAATGAGCAGTTCTTC.

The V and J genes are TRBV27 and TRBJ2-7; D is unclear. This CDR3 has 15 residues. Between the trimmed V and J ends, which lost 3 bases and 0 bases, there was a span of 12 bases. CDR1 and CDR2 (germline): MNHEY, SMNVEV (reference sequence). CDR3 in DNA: TGTGCCAGCAGTTTCGCCCCAAAAAGCTCCTACGAGCAGTACTTC. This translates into CASSFAPKSSYEQYF.

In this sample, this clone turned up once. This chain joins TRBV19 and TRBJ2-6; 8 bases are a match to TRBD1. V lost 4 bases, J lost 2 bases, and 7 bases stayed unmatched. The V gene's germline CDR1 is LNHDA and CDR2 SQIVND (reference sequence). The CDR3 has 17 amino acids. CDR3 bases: TGTGCCAGTAGTACCATGACAGGGGCAGCTGGGGCCAACGTCCTGACTTTC. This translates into CASSTMTGAAGANVLTF.

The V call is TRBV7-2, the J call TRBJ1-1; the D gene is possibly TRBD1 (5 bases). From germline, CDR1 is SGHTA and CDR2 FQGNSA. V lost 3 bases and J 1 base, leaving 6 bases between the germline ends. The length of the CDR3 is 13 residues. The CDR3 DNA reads TGTGCCAGCAGCTTCGGGACGAACACTGAAGCTTTCTTT. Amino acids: CASSFGTNTEAFF.

CDR3 residues: CASRDYEAFF. The CDR3 region has the DNA TGTGCCTCCCGTGATTATGAAGCTTTCTTT. The chain couples TRBV28 to TRBJ1-1; no definite D call. There are 10 residues in the CDR3. V gave up 11 bases and J gave up 7 bases, with 11 bases separating them. Germline V gene sequence: CDR1 MDHEN, CDR2 SYDVKM.

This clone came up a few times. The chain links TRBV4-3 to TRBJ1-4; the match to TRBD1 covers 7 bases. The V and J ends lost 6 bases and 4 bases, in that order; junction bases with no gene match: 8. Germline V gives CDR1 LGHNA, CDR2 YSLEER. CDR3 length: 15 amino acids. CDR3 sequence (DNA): TGCGCCAGCAGGATTTACCGGGACAGTAATGAAAAACTGTTTTTT. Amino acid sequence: CASRIYRDSNEKLFF.

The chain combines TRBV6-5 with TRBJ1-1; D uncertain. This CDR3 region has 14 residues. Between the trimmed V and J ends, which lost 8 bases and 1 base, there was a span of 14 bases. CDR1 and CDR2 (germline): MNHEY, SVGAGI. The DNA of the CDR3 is TGTGCCAGCCTACCTAACTACGGGAACACTGAAGCTTTCTTT. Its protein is CASLPNYGNTEAFF.

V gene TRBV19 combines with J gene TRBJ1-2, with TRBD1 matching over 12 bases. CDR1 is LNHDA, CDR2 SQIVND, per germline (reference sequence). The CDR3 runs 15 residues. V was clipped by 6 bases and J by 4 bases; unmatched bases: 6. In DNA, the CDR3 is TGTGCCAGTAGCCCTGGGACAGGGGGCTCCTATGGCTACACCTTC. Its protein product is CASSPGTGGSYGYTF.

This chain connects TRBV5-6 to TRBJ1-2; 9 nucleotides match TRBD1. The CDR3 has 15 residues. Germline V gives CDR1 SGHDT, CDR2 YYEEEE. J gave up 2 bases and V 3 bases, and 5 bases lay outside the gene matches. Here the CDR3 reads CASSSDRGRNYGYTF. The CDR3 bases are TGTGCCAGCAGCTCCGACAGGGGGAGGAACTATGGCTACACCTTC.

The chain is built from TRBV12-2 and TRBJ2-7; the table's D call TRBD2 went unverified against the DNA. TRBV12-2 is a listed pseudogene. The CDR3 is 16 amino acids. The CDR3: CASRREGEGSSYEQYF. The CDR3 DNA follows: TGTGCAAGTCGCAGGGAAGGAGAGGGAAGCTCCTACGAGCAGTACTTC.

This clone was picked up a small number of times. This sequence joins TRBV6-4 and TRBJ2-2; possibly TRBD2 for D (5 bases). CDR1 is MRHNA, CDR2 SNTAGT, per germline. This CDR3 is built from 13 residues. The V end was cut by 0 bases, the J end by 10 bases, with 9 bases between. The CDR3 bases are TGTGCCAGCAGTGACTCCGAGGGAATGGAGCTGTTTTTT. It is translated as CASSDSEGMELFF.

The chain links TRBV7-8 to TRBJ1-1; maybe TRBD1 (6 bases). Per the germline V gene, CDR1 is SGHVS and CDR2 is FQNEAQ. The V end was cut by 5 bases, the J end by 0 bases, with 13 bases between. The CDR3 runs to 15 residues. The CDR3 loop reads CASSTPGHLNTEAFF. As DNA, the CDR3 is TGTGCCAGCAGCACCCCGGGACACCTGAACACTGAAGCTTTCTTT.

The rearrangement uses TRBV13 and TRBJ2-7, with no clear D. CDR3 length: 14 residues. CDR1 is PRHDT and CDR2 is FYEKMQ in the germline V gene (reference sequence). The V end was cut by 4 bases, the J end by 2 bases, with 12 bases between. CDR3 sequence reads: CASSYSYRTYEQYF. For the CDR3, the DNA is TGTGCCAGCAGCTATAGCTATAGGACCTACGAGCAGTACTTC.

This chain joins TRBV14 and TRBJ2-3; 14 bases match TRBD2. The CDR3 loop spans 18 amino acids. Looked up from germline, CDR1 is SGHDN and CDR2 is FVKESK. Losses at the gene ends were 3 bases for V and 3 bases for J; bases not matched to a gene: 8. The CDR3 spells CASSQWGGLAGGTDTQYF. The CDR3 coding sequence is TGTGCCAGCAGCCAGTGGGGTGGACTAGCGGGGGGAACAGATACGCAGTATTTT.

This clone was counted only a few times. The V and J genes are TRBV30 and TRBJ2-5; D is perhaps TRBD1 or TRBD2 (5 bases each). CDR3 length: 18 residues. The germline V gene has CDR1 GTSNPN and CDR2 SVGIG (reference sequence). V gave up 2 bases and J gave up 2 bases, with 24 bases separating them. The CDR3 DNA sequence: TGTGCCTGGAGTCCGCCCCCGGGACGCTCCCCCAGTCAAGAGACCCAGTACTTC. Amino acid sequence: CAWSPPPGRSPSQETQYF.